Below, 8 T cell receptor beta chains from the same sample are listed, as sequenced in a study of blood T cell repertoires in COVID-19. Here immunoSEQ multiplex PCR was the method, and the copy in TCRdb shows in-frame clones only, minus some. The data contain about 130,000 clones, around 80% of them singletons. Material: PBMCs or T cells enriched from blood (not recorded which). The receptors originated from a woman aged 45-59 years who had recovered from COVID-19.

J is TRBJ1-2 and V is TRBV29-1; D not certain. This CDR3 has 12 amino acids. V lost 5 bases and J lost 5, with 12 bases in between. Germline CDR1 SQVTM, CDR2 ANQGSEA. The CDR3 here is CSVPVRRYGYTF. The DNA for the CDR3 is TGCAGCGTTCCTGTTCGGCGGTATGGCTACACCTTC. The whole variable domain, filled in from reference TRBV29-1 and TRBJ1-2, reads SAVISQKPSRDICQRGTSLTIQCQVDSQVTMMFWYRQQPGQSLTLIATANQGSEATYESGFVIDKFPISRPNLTFSTLTVSNMSPEDSSIYLCSVPVRRYGYTFGSGTRLTVV.

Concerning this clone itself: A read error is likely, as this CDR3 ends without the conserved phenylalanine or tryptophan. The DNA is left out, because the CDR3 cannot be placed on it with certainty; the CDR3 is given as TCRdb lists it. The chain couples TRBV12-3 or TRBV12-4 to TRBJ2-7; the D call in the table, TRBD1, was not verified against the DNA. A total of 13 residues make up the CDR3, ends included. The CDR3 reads CASSLRGSSLFSI.

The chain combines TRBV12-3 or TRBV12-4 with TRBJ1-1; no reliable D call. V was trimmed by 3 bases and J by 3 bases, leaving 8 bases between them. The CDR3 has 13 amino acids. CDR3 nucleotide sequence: TGTGCCAGCAGTTTGTCTCGGGACACTGAAGCTTTCTTT. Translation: CASSLSRDTEAFF.

CDR3 amino acids: CASSPGLAGADTQYF. CDR3 DNA sequence: TGTGCCAGCAGTCCGGGACTAGCCGGGGCAGATACGCAGTATTTT. This chain uses TRBV3-1 (or the pseudogene TRBV3-2) with TRBJ2-3; 9 bases agree with TRBD2. This CDR3 comprises 15 residues. V lost 6 bases to trimming and J lost 4 bases; unmatched junction nucleotides: 8. Germline CDR1 and CDR2: LGHDT and YNNKEL (reference sequence).

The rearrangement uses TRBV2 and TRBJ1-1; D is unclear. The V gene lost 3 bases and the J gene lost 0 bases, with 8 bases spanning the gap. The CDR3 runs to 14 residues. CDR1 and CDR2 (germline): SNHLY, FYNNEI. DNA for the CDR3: TGTGCCAGCAGTGATGAGAGCATGAACACTGAAGCTTTCTTT. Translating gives CASSDESMNTEAFF.

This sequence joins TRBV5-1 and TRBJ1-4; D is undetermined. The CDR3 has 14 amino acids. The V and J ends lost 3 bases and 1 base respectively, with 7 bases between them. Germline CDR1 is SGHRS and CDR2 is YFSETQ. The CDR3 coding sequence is TGCGCCAGCAGCTACGGTCTAACTAATGAAAAACTGTTTTTT. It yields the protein CASSYGLTNEKLFF.

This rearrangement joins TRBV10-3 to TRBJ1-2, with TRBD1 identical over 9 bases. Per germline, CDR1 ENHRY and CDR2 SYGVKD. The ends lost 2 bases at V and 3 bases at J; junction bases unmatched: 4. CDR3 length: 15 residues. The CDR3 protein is CAISEGTGLYYGYTF. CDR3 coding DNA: TGTGCCATCAGTGAGGGGACAGGGTTGTACTATGGCTACACCTTC.

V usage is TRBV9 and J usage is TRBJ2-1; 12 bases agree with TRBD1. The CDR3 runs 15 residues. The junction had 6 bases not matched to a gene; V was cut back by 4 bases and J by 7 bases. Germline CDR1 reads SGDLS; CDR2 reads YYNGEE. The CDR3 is CASSSGTGGLNEQFF. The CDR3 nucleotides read TGTGCCAGCAGCTCCGGGACAGGGGGCTTGAATGAGCAGTTCTTC.